This T cell receptor (beta chain) was captured by sequencing in a study of CD8+ T cells in alopecia areata (dated by TCRdb to the late 2010s). For the study in its entirety: The treated patients took part in an open-label pilot trial in which moderate-to-severe alopecia areata was treated with oral tofacitinib at 5 to 10 mg twice daily. Tofacitinib was given for 6 to 18 months, followed by 6 months of follow-up off drug to assess delayed response and recurrence. High-throughput TCRbeta sequencing was used to examine T cell clonal expansion in alopecia areata in both the C3H/HeJ mouse model and human patients. On the human side, TCRbeta sequencing was run on scalp tissue and on sorted CD4+ and CD8+ peripheral blood T cells from healthy controls and from alopecia areata patients with either patchy or totalis/universalis disease. Biopsies were taken from tofacitinib-treated patients at baseline and at 4 and 24 weeks of treatment, and a later scalp biopsy was taken in several of the tofacitinib-treated patients. Clonality in the scalp was compared among normal scalp (n=4), patchy alopecia areata scalp (n=8), and alopecia totalis/universalis scalp (n=8). RNA came from the PAXgene miRNA kit for fixed scalp, the miRNeasy kit for PBMCs, and the RNeasy kit for mouse skin. Amplification of TCRbeta CDR3 regions was done by immunoSEQ multiplex PCR using 35 Vbeta forward primers and 13 Jbeta reverse primers. Summary of the overall study and its limitations: Unlike mouse skin, where gammadelta T cells dominate, normal human skin contains resident alphabeta T cells that get sequenced too, which complicates analysis of the scalp TCR repertoire. Shared TCR sequences between patients were less evident than in mice, which may be partly attributable to HLA diversity in the patient population. Lesional scalp, especially in alopecia totalis/universalis, showed higher clonality and more expanded CD8+ clones than normal scalp, suggesting antigenic drive.

The time point tag for this specimen amounts to: baseline before oral tofacitinib. From alopecia areata patients, peripheral blood was collected along with lesional scalp punch biopsies. PBMCs were separated by density centrifugation and stained for CD3, CD4 and CD8, after which CD4+ and CD8+ T cells were sorted on a FACSAria. Of note for this clone: The antigen this receptor binds is unknown. The record has no base qualities; no much larger clone is one base away.

Libraries came from the immunoSEQ multiplex PCR assay. To provide template for TCR sequencing, every sample had RNA extracted and reverse transcribed into cDNA. First-strand cDNA was synthesized using SuperScript III with a 2:1 mix of oligo-dT and random hexamers. Amplification bias was assessed with a synthetic immune receptor repertoire, and residual bias was removed computationally. The published analysis was carried out like this. After raw reads were preprocessed to remove errors, the CDR3 was defined following IMGT conventions as running from the conserved cysteine to phenylalanine. Clonality was computed by normalizing Shannon entropy by log2 of the number of productive unique TCRs and subtracting the result from 1. Scalp TCRbeta sequences were cross-referenced with sorted blood CD4 and CD8 repertoires so that the CD4 or CD8 identity of scalp clones could be inferred. The immuneACCESS repertoire file appears here via TCRdb, limited to in-frame rearrangements. These files lack a portion of the clones; in checked studies, under half of the deficit traces to unresolved V genes, and the cause of the others is not known. The V and J calls and the clone size are those of that table, but D and trimming were determined from the DNA. The sample table records some 210,000 clones; 50% to 60% of these occur just once. The top ten clones comprise less than 0.6% of the sample.

According to the germline V gene, CDR1 reads SGHTA and CDR2 reads FQGNSA. The CDR3 has 15 amino acids, counting the end cysteine and phenylalanine. This entry keeps only the CDR3 DNA: 45 bases, framed from base 1. V is reduced by 5 bases and J by 0 bases, leaving a spacing of 13 bases between them. This sequence uses TRBV7-2 and TRBJ1-2; no confident D gene assignment can be made. This material consisted of CD4+ T cells sorted from blood, taken at week 0. This receptor was identified in a human donor with alopecia areata. The CDR3 reads as follows: CASSLGAATNYGYTF. The nucleotide sequence reads as follows: TGTGCCAGCAGCCTCGGAGCGGCAACTAACTATGGCTACACCTTC.